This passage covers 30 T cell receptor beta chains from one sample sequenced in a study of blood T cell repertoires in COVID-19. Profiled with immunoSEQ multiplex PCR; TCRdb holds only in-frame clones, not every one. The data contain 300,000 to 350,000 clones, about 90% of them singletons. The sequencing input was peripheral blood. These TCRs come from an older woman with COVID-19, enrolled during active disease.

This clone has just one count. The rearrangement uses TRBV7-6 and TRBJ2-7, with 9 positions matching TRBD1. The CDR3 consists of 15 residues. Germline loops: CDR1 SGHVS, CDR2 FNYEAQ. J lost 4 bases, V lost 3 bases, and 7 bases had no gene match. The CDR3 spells CASSLQGTGNYEQYF. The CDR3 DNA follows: TGTGCCAGCAGCTTGCAGGGGACAGGGAATTACGAGCAGTACTTC.

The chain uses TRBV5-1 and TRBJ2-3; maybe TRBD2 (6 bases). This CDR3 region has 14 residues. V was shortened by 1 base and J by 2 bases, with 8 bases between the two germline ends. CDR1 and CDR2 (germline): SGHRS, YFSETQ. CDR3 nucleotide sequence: TGCGCCAGCAGCTTGAGCGGGTTCACAGATACGCAGTATTTT. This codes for CASSLSGFTDTQYF.

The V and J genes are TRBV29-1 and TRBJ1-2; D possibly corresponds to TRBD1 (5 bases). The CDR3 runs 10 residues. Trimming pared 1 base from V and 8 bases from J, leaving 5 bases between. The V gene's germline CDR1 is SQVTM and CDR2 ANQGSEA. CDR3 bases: TGCAGCGTTGAAGGGGGCGGCTACACCTTC. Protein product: CSVEGGGYTF.

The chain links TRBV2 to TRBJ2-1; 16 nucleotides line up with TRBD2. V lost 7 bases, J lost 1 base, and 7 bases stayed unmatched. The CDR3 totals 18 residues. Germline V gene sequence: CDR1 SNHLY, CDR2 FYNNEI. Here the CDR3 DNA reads TGTGCCAGCACCTCGGGACTAGCGGGGGGGAAGTCCTACAATGAGCAGTTCTTC. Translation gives CASTSGLAGGKSYNEQFF.

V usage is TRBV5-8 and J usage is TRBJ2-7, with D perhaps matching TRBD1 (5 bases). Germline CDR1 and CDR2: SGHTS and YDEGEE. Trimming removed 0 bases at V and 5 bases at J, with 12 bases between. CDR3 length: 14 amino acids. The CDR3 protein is CASSLGQGRDEQYF. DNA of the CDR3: TGTGCCAGCAGCTTGGGTCAGGGCCGGGACGAGCAGTACTTC.

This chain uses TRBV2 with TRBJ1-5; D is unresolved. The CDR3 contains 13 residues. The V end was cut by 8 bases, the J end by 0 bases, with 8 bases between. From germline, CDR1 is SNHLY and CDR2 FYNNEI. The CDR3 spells CASRILSNQPQHF. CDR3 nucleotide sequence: TGTGCCAGCCGTATCCTTAGCAATCAGCCCCAGCATTTT.

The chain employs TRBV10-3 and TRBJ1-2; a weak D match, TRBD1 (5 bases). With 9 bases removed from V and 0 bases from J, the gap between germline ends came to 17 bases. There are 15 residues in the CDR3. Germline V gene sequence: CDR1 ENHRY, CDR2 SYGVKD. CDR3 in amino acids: CAITRGGGTNYGYTF. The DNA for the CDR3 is TGTGCCATTACCCGGGGCGGGGGGACTAACTATGGCTACACCTTC.

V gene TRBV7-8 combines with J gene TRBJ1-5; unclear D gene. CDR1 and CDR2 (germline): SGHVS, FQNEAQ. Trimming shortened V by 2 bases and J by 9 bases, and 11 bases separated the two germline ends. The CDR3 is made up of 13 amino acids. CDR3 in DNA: TGTGCCAGCAGCTTAACGGGTAGCGGGCCCCAGCATTTT. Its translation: CASSLTGSGPQHF.

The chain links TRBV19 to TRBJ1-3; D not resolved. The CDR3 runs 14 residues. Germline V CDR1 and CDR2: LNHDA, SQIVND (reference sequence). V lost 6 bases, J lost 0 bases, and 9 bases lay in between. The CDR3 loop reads CASRWRSSGNTIYF. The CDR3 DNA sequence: TGTGCCAGTAGGTGGAGAAGCTCTGGAAACACCATATATTTT. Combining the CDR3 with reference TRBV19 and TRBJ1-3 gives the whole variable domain DGGITQSPKYLFRKEGQNVTLSCEQNLNHDAMYWYRQDPGQGLRLIYYSQIVNDFQKGDIAEGYSVSREKKESFPLTVTSAQKNPTAFYLCASRWRSSGNTIYFGEGSWLTVV.

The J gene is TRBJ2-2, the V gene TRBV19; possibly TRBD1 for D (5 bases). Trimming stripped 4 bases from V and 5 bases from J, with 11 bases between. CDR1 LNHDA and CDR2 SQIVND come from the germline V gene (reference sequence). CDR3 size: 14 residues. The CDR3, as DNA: TGTGCCAGTAGTACCGACAGATATACCGGGGAGCTGTTTTTT. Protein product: CASSTDRYTGELFF.

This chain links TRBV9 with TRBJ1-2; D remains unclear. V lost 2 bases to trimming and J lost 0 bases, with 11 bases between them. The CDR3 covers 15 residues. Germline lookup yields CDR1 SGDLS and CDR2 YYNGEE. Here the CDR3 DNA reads TGTGCCAGCAGCGTGTCAGTTGGAGCTAACTATGGCTACACCTTC. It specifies CASSVSVGANYGYTF.

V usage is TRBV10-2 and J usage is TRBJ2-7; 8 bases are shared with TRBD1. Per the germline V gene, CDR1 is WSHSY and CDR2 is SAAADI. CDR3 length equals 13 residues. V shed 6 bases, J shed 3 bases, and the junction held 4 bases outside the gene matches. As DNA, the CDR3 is TGCGCCAGCAGCGGACAGGGTCTCTACGAGCAGTACTTC. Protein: CASSGQGLYEQYF.

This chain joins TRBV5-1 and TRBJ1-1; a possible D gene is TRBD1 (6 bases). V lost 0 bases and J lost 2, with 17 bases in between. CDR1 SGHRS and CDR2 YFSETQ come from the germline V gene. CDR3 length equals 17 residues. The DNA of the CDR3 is TGCGCCAGCAGCTTGGCCTTCCAGGGGACGGAAAACACTGAAGCTTTCTTT. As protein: CASSLAFQGTENTEAFF. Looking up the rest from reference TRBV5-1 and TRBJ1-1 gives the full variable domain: KAGVTQTPRYLIKTRGQQVTLSCSPISGHRSVSWYQQTPGQGLQFLFEYFSETQRNKGNFPGRFSGRQFSNSRSEMNVSTLELGDSALYLCASSLAFQGTENTEAFFGQGTRLTVV.

The CDR3 here is CASSSPTSGVDETQYF. The CDR3 DNA follows: TGTGCCAGTAGTAGCCCGACTAGCGGTGTAGATGAGACCCAGTACTTC. The J gene is TRBJ2-5, the V gene TRBV19, with 9 bases matching TRBD2. Germline CDR1 reads LNHDA; CDR2 reads SQIVND (reference sequence). The ends lost 4 bases at V and 5 bases at J; junction bases unmatched: 11. The CDR3 length is 16 residues. Complete variable domain (other parts from reference TRBV19 and TRBJ2-5): DGGITQSPKYLFRKEGQNVTLSCEQNLNHDAMYWYRQDPGQGLRLIYYSQIVNDFQKGDIAEGYSVSREKKESFPLTVTSAQKNPTAFYLCASSSPTSGVDETQYFGPGTRLLVL.

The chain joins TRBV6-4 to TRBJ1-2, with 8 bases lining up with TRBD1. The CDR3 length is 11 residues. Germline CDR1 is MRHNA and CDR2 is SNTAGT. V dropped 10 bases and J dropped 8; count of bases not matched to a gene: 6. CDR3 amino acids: CATQGAKGYTF. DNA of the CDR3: TGTGCCACCCAGGGGGCGAAAGGCTACACCTTC.

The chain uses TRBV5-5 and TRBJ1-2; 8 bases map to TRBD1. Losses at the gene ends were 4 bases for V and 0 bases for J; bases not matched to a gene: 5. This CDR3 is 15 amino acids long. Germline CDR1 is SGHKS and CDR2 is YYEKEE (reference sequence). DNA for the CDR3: TGTGCCAGCAGCCACACAGGGGGAACTAACTATGGCTACACCTTC. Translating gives CASSHTGGTNYGYTF.

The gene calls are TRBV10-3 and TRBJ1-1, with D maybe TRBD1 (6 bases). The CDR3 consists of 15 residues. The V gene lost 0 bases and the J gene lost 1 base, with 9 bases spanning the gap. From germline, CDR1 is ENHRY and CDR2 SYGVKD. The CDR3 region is CAISESDRPNTEAFF. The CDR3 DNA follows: TGTGCCATCAGTGAGTCTGACAGGCCGAACACTGAAGCTTTCTTT.

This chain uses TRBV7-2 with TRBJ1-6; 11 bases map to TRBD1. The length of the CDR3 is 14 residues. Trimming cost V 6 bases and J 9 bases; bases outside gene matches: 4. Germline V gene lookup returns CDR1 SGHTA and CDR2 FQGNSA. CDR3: CASRSGTGGSPLHF. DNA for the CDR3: TGTGCCAGCAGATCCGGGACAGGGGGTTCACCCCTCCACTTT. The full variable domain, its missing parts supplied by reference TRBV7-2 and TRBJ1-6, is GAGVSQSPSNKVTEKGKDVELRCDPISGHTALYWYRQSLGQGLEFLIYFQGNSAPDKSGLPSDRFSAERTGGSVSTLTIQRTQQEDSAVYLCASRSGTGGSPLHFGNGTRLTVT.

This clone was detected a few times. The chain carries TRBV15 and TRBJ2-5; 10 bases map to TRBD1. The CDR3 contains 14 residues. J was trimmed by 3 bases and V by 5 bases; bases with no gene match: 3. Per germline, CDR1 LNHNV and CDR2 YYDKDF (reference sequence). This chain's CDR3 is CATSLGTGEETQYF. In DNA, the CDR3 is TGTGCCACCAGCCTTGGGACAGGGGAAGAGACCCAGTACTTC.

CDR3 amino acids: CASSRPGWAGLVGELFF. In DNA form, the CDR3 reads TGTGCCAGCAGCCGCCCCGGGTGGGCGGGGCTCGTCGGGGAGCTGTTTTTT. V and J are TRBV3-1 (or the pseudogene TRBV3-2) and TRBJ2-2, with TRBD2 as a possible D gene (6 bases). Germline values: CDR1 LGHDT, CDR2 YNNKEL (reference sequence). This CDR3 is built from 17 residues. The V end lost 4 bases, the J end lost 7 bases, and 22 bases lay between the germline ends.

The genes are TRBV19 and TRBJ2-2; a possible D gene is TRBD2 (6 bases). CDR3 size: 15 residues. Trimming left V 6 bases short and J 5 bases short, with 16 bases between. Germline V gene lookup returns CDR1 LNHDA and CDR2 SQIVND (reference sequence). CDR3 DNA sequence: TGTGCCAGTAGCCTCCCGACTGGGAGGACCGGGGAGCTGTTTTTT. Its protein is CASSLPTGRTGELFF.

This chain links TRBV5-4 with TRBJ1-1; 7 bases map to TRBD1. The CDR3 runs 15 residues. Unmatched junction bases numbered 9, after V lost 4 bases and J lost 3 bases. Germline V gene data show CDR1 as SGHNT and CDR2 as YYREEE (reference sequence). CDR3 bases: TGTGCCAGCAGCGCGGAACAGGGGCCCTACACTGAAGCTTTCTTT. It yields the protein CASSAEQGPYTEAFF. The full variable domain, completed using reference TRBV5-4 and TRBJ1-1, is ETGVTQSPTHLIKTRGQQVTLRCSSQSGHNTVSWYQQALGQGPQFIFQYYREEENGRGNFPPRFSGLQFPNYSSELNVNALELDDSALYLCASSAEQGPYTEAFFGQGTRLTVV.

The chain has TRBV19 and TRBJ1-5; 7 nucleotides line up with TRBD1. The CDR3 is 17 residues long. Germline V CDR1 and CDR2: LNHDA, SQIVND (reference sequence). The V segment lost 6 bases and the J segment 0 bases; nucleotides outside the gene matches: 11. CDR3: CASSTQGTASSNQPQHF. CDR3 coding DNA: TGTGCCAGTAGCACCCAAGGGACAGCTAGTAGCAATCAGCCCCAGCATTTT.

CDR3 protein: CASSQETGVKDTQYF. The DNA of the CDR3 is TGCGCCAGCAGCCAAGAAACGGGGGTTAAAGATACGCAGTATTTT. The chain combines TRBV4-3 with TRBJ2-3, with a possible D match to TRBD2 (6 bases). CDR1 and CDR2 from the germline V gene are LGHNA and YSLEER. The CDR3 covers 15 residues. Trimming shortened V by 0 bases and J by 5 bases, and 12 bases separated the two germline ends.

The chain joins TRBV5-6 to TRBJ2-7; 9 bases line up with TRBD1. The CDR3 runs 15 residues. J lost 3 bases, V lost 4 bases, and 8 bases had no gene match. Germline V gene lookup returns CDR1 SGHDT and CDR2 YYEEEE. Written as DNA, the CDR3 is TGTGCCAGCAGCCCGGGCAGGGGACAGGGCTACGAGCAGTACTTC. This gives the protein CASSPGRGQGYEQYF.

The CDR3 nucleotides read TGTGCCAGTGGTAGCGGGCCAAACACCGGGGAGCTGTTTTTT. It codes for CASGSGPNTGELFF. The chain is built from TRBV19 and TRBJ2-2, with TRBD2 matching over 7 bases. Per germline, CDR1 LNHDA and CDR2 SQIVND (reference sequence). CDR3 length equals 14 residues. J lost 2 bases, V lost 8 bases, and 5 bases had no gene match.

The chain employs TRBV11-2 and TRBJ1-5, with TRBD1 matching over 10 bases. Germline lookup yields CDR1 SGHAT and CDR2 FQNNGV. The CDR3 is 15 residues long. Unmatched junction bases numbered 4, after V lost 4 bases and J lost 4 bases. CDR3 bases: TGTGCCAGCAGCTCCGGACAGGGGGGAAATCAGCCCCAGCATTTT. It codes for CASSSGQGGNQPQHF.

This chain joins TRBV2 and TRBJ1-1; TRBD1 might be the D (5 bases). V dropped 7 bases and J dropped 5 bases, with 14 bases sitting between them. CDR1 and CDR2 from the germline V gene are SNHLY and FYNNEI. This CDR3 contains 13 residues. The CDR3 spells CASTQGSGTEAFF. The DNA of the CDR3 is TGTGCCAGCACCCAGGGTTCTGGGACTGAAGCTTTCTTT.

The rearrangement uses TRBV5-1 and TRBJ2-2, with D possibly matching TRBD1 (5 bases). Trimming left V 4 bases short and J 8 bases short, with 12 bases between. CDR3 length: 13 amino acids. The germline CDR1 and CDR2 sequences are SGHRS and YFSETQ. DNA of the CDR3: TGCGCCAGCAGCCTGGACATGGAGGGGGAGCTGTTTTTT. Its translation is CASSLDMEGELFF.

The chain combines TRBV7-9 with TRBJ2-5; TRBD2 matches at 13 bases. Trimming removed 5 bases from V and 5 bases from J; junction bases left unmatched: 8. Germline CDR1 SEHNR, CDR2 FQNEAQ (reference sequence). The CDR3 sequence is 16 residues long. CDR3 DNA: TGTGCCAGCAGCCCAGGACTAGCGGGGGTTTATGAGACCCAGTACTTC. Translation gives CASSPGLAGVYETQYF.